A single sample gave rise to the 10 T cell receptor beta chains below, sequenced in a study of blood T cell repertoires in COVID-19 (dated by TCRdb to about 2020). The method behind the library was the immunoSEQ multiplex PCR assay. TCRdb mirrors the immuneACCESS table, restricted to in-frame sequences. Some clones are absent from its copies; in checked studies, under half trace to an unresolved V gene, and the reason for the others is unknown. The sample table lists more than 110,000 clones, about 90% of them with a count of one. 8% to 11% of the sample is held by the ten biggest clonotypes. The sample was peripheral blood. The receptors were gathered from a man over 45 with active or convalescent COVID-19.

J is TRBJ2-7 and V is TRBV7-2, with D perhaps matching TRBD2 (6 bases). The V gene's germline CDR1 is SGHTA and CDR2 FQGNSA. V lost 0 bases and J lost 0, with 9 bases in between. The CDR3 runs 15 residues. In DNA form, the CDR3 reads TGTGCCAGCAGCTTAGCGGCAGCGGGCTCCTACGAGCAGTACTTC. It specifies CASSLAAAGSYEQYF.

This clone has just one count. The CDR3 loop is CASTERESYNEQFF. In DNA, the CDR3 is TGTGCCAGCACAGAGCGGGAGAGCTACAATGAGCAGTTCTTC. This chain links TRBV11-1 with TRBJ2-1; 8 bases map to TRBD2. The CDR3 has 14 amino acids. Germline assignment: CDR1 SGHAT and CDR2 FQDESV (reference sequence). V dropped 7 bases and J dropped 3; count of bases not matched to a gene: 5.

This rearrangement joins TRBV5-5 to TRBJ1-1; 10 positions agree with TRBD1. The CDR3 is made up of 15 amino acids. From germline, CDR1 is SGHKS and CDR2 YYEKEE (reference sequence). V was pared by 4 bases and J by 1 base, with 4 bases of the junction left unmatched. The chain's CDR3 is CASSGGTGANTEAFF. The CDR3 nucleotides are TGTGCCAGCAGCGGGGGGACAGGGGCGAACACTGAAGCTTTCTTT.

This clone was seen more than once but under ten times. The gene calls are TRBV6-1 and TRBJ2-3; 12 positions agree with TRBD2. V gave up 4 bases and J gave up 6 bases; unmatched junction bases: 17. The CDR3 is made up of 19 amino acids. The V gene's germline CDR1 is MNHNS and CDR2 SASEGT. The CDR3 spells CASSVRTPGLAGSLDTQYF. The CDR3 DNA sequence: TGTGCCAGCAGTGTTCGGACCCCGGGACTAGCGGGTTCGTTGGATACGCAGTATTTT.

The DNA for the CDR3 is TGTGCCAGCAACCGGGACAACAATCAGCCCCAGCATTTT. Translating gives CASNRDNNQPQHF. V is TRBV6-5 and J is TRBJ1-5, with TRBD1 as a possible D gene (6 bases). CDR1 MNHEY and CDR2 SVGAGI come from the germline V gene. V was clipped by 7 bases and J by 3 bases, with 10 bases between them. This CDR3 has 13 residues.

V gene TRBV6-5 combines with J gene TRBJ2-7, with 7 bases aligning to TRBD1. The trim removed 5 bases at V and 9 bases at J, leaving 7 bases unmatched. The length of the CDR3 is 12 residues. In germline, CDR1 is MNHEY, CDR2 SVGAGI. The CDR3: CASSPGQVAQYF. CDR3 sequence (DNA): TGTGCCAGCAGTCCCGGACAGGTCGCGCAGTACTTC.

The chain employs TRBV10-1 and TRBJ2-1; the match to TRBD2 covers 8 bases. V lost 8 bases and J lost 7; bases outside the gene matches: 13. The CDR3 is 15 residues long. The germline V gene has CDR1 WNHNN and CDR2 SYGVQD (reference sequence). Here the CDR3 reads CASEEPGTSTNEQFF. The CDR3 region has the DNA TGCGCCAGCGAAGAGCCCGGGACTAGTACAAATGAGCAGTTCTTC.

This chain joins TRBV29-1 and TRBJ2-1; TRBD2 matches at 7 bases. Germline V lookup: CDR1 SQVTM, CDR2 ANQGSEA. The ends lost 8 bases at V and 1 base at J; junction bases unmatched: 8. The CDR3 length is 14 residues. The DNA for the CDR3 is TGCAGCTCGAATGGCGGGGGTTCCTACAATGAGCAGTTCTTC. This gives the protein CSSNGGGSYNEQFF.

This chain uses TRBV18 with TRBJ2-7; D is perhaps TRBD2 (6 bases). Trimming removed 6 bases at V and 2 bases at J, with 17 bases between. This CDR3 comprises 15 residues. From germline, CDR1 is KGHSH and CDR2 LQKENI. CDR3 loop: CASSEGGSGPYEQYF. The DNA for the CDR3 is TGTGCCAGCTCTGAGGGAGGATCGGGCCCCTACGAGCAGTACTTC.

The chain uses TRBV27 and TRBJ2-3; TRBD2 might be the D (7 bases). The CDR3 covers 16 residues. CDR1 and CDR2 (germline): MNHEY, SMNVEV (reference sequence). The germline V and J ends were trimmed by 1 base and 0 bases, with 11 bases remaining between them. CDR3 protein: CASSLWGGHSTDTQYF. Here the CDR3 DNA reads TGTGCCAGCAGTTTATGGGGGGGGCATAGCACAGATACGCAGTATTTT.